The 8 T cell receptor beta chains reported below all come from one sample, sequenced in a study of early T cells in non-severe SARS-CoV-2 infection (dated by TCRdb to the early 2020s). The protocol used for the library was 5' RACE. The sequencer was a NextSeq 500. TCRdb handled the public reads itself, with Q25 trimming in fastp and clone calling in MiXCR, and kept productive beta chains. Rows with one shared CDR3 protein collapse into an entry with the most common genes and DNA. The sample contains 75,000 to 100,000 distinct CDR3 sequences, roughly 17% of them found a single time. The ten largest account for roughly 1.3% of the sample. What was sequenced was whole blood. The origin of the receptors is an adult who was a healthcare worker with PCR-confirmed SARS-CoV-2 infection or an uninfected control (not recorded which).

V gene TRBV10-3 combines with J gene TRBJ2-5, with 9 nucleotides matching TRBD2. The CDR3 consists of 16 residues. Per germline, CDR1 ENHRY and CDR2 SYGVKD. J gave up 1 base and V 8 bases, and 11 bases lay outside the gene matches. The DNA of the CDR3 is TGTGCCATCTCCCAGCGGGGGGCCATAAGCCAAGAGACCCAGTACTTC. Translated, it gives CAISQRGAISQETQYF.

This clonotype was detected a few times. This sequence joins TRBV18 and TRBJ1-5; no reliable D call. The CDR3 sequence is 14 residues long. CDR1 is KGHSH, CDR2 LQKENI, per germline. Trimming removed 3 bases at V and 0 bases at J, with 6 bases between. CDR3 bases: TGTGCCAGCTCACCCTACTATAGCAATCAGCCCCAGCATTTT. It is translated as CASSPYYSNQPQHF.

This clonotype was detected only a few times. V and J are TRBV11-2 and TRBJ2-1; 11 positions agree with TRBD2. The germline gives CDR1 SGHAT, CDR2 FQNNGV. V dropped 5 bases and J dropped 7; count of bases not matched to a gene: 10. CDR3 length: 16 residues. The CDR3 DNA is TGTGCCAGCAGCCAACAGGGACTAGCGGAAGAAAATGAGCAGTTCTTC. Residues: CASSQQGLAEENEQFF.

This clonotype came up a few times. This chain connects TRBV27 to TRBJ2-7; 8 positions match TRBD2. The CDR3 covers 17 residues. Trimming cost V 4 bases and J 3 bases; bases outside gene matches: 14. Per the germline V gene, CDR1 is MNHEY and CDR2 is SMNVEV (reference sequence). The CDR3 protein is CASSSNYPSGGNYEQYF. Written as DNA, the CDR3 is TGTGCCAGCAGTTCCAATTATCCCAGCGGGGGAAACTACGAGCAGTACTTC.

This clonotype was counted between two and nine times. The chain couples TRBV18 to TRBJ2-7, with 7 bases aligning to TRBD2. Germline trimming cut 3 bases from V and 6 bases from J; bases unmatched to any gene: 17. The germline V gene encodes CDR1 KGHSH and CDR2 LQKENI. The CDR3 covers 17 residues. The CDR3 DNA reads TGTGCCAGCTCACCCTTCAGGCCCAGCGGGAATCGCGTCGAGCAGTACTTC. The encoded protein is CASSPFRPSGNRVEQYF.

This clonotype has just a few counts. This sequence joins TRBV3-1 and TRBJ2-7, with TRBD2 matching over 11 bases. The V segment lost 1 base and the J segment 3 bases; nucleotides outside the gene matches: 5. This CDR3 spans 16 amino acids. Germline loops: CDR1 LGHDT, CDR2 YNNKEL (reference sequence). The chain's CDR3 is CASSQAVTSGSYEQYF. The CDR3 nucleotides are TGTGCCAGCAGCCAAGCCGTTACTAGCGGGAGCTACGAGCAGTACTTC.

Only a few counts were recorded for this clonotype. This chain connects TRBV2 to TRBJ2-1, with 9 bases identical to TRBD2. This CDR3 spans 15 amino acids. The V and J ends lost 3 bases and 4 bases, in that order; junction bases with no gene match: 4. The V gene's germline CDR1 is SNHLY and CDR2 FYNNEI. The chain's CDR3 is CASSDRTSVYNEQFF. The CDR3 bases are TGTGCCAGCAGTGACCGGACTAGCGTATACAATGAGCAGTTCTTC. Variable domain in full (rest from reference TRBV2 and TRBJ2-1): EPEVTQTPSHQVTQMGQEVILRCVPISNHLYFYWYRQILGQKVEFLVSFYNNEISEKSEIFDDQFSVERPDGSNFTLKIRSTKLEDSAMYFCASSDRTSVYNEQFFGPGTRLTVL.

The V call is TRBV27, the J call TRBJ1-5; D might be TRBD1 (6 bases). Germline assignment: CDR1 MNHEY and CDR2 SMNVEV (reference sequence). V dropped 3 bases and J dropped 5 bases, with 8 bases sitting between them. CDR3 length equals 13 residues. CDR3 amino acids: CASSFAGDQPQHF. CDR3 nucleotide sequence: TGTGCCAGCAGTTTTGCAGGGGATCAGCCCCAGCATTTT.